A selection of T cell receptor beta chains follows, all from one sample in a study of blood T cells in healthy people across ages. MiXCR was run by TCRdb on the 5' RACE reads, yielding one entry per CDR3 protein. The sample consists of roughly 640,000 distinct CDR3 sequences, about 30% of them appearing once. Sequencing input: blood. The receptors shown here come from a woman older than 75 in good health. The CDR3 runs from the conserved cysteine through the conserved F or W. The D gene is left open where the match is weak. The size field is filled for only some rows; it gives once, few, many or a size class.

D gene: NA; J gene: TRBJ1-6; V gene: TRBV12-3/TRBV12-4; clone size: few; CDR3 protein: CASSLDSSFSYNSPLHF; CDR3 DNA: TGTGCCAGCAGTTTAGACAGCTCTTTCTCCTATAATTCACCCCTCCACTTT
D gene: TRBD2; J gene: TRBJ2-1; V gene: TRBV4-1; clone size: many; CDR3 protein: CASSQEWDYYNEQFF; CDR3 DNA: TGCGCCAGCAGCCAAGAATGGGACTACTACAATGAGCAGTTCTTC
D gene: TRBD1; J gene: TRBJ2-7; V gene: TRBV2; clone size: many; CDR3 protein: CASSRTGGHSSYEQYF; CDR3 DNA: TGTGCCAGCAGCCGAACAGGGGGTCATAGCTCCTACGAGCAGTACTTC
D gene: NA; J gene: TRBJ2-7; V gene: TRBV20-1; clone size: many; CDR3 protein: CSANWDGGGGEQYF; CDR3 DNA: TGCAGTGCTAATTGGGACGGGGGTGGCGGCGAGCAGTACTTC
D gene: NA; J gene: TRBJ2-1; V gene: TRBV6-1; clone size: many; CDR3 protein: CASAQESRHYNEQFF; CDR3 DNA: TGTGCCAGCGCGCAGGAGTCCAGGCATTACAATGAGCAGTTCTTC
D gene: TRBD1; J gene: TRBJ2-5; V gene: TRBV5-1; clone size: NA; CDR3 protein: CAGSRGGRETQYF; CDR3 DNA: TGCGCCGGCAGCCGAGGGGGCCGGGAGACCCAGTACTTC
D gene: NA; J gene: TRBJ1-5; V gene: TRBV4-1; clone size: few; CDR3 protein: CASSQDRGGRPKQPQHF; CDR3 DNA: TGCGCCAGCAGCCAAGATCGCGGGGGTAGGCCAAAACAGCCCCAGCATTTT
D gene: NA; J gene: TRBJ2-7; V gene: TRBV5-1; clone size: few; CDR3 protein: CASSPTAGSSYEQYF; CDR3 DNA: TGCGCCAGCAGCCCTACGGCAGGGAGCTCCTACGAGCAGTACTTC
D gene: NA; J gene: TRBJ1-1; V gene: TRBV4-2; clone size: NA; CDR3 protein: CASSQHRAMNTEAFF; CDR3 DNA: TGTGCCAGCAGCCAACACAGGGCGATGAACACTGAAGCTTTCTTT
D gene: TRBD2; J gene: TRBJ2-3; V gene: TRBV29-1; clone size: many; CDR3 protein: CSVTSGTDTQYF; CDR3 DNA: TGCAGCGTTACTAGCGGCACAGATACGCAGTATTTT
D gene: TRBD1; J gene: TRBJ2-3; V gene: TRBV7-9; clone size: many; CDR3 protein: CASSLTGPGDTQYF; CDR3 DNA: TGTGCCAGCAGCTTGACAGGGCCCGGAGATACGCAGTATTTT
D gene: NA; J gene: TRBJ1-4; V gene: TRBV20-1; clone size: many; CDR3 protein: CSAGEAGRASEKLFF; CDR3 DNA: TGCAGTGCTGGGGAGGCCGGCAGGGCGAGTGAAAAACTGTTTTTT
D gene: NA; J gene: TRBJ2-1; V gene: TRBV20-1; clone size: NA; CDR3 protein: CSAGSGEQFF; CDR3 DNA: TGCAGTGCTGGGTCGGGTGAGCAGTTCTTC
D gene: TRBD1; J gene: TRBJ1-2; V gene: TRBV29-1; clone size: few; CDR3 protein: CSVGRDRGLGYTF; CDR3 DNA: TGCAGCGTTGGAAGGGACAGGGGGTTAGGCTACACCTTC
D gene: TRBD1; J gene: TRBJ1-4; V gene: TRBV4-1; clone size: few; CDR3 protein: CASSQDEAGGRTNEKLFF; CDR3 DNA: TGCGCCAGCAGCCAAGATGAAGCAGGGGGAAGGACTAATGAAAAACTGTTTTTT
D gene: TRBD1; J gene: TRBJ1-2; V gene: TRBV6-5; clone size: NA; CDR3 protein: CASGYRDRRGYTF; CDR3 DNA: TGTGCCAGCGGGTACCGGGACAGGAGGGGCTACACCTTC
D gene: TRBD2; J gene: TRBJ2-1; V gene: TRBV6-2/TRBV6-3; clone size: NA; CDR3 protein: CARCGGRSHNEQFF; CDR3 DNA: TGTGCCAGGTGCGGGGGACGCTCCCACAATGAGCAGTTTTTC
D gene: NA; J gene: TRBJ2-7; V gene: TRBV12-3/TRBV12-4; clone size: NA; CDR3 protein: CASRTGTPSNEQYF; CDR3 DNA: TGTGCCAGCAGGACCGGGACTCCCTCCAATGAGCAGTACTTC
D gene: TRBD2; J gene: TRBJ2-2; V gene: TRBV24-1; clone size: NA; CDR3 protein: CATSDSPGGSTGELFF; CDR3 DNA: TGTGCCACCAGTGACTCCCCGGGGGGTAGCACCGGGGAGCTGTTTTTT
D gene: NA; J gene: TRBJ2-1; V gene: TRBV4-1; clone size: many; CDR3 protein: CASSLQDTGGDEQFF; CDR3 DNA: TGCGCCAGCAGCCTCCAAGACACAGGAGGCGATGAGCAGTTCTTC
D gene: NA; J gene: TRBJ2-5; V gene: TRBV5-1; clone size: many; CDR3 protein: CASRTGGADPTETQYF; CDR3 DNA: TGCGCCAGCAGGACCGGAGGGGCCGACCCCACGGAGACCCAGTACTTC
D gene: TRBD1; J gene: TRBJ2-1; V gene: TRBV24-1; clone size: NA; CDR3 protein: CATSGGGDEQFF; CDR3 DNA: TGTGCCACCAGTGGAGGGGGCGATGAGCAGTTCTTC
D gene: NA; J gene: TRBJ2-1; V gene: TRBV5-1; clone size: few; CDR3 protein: CASSLGWRGYNEQFF; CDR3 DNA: TGCGCCAGCAGCTTGGGGTGGAGGGGTTACAATGAGCAGTTCTTC
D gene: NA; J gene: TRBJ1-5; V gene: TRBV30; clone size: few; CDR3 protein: CAWSHETGRVNGPQHF; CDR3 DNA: TGTGCCTGGAGTCACGAGACCGGGAGGGTTAACGGGCCCCAGCATTTT
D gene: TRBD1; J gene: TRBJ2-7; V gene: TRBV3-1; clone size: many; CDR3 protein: CASSQFPGTEPYEQYF; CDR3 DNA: TGTGCCAGCAGCCAATTTCCCGGGACAGAGCCCTACGAGCAGTACTTC
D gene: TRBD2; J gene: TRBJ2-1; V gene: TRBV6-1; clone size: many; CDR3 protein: CASSGGFMSGGYNEQFF; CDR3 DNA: TGTGCCAGCAGTGGGGGCTTTATGAGCGGGGGGTACAATGAGCAGTTCTTC
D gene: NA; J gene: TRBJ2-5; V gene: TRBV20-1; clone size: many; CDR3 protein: CSAREEWRETQYF; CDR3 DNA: TGCAGTGCTAGAGAGGAGTGGCGGGAGACCCAGTACTTC
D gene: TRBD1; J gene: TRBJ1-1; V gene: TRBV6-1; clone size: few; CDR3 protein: CASSAQGAGGTEAFF; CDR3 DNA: TGTGCCAGCAGTGCTCAGGGGGCTGGGGGCACTGAAGCTTTCTTT
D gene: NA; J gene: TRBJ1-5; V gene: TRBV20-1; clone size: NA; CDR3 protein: CSARDIRGNQPQHF; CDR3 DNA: TGCAGTGCTAGAGATATCAGAGGTAACCAGCCCCAGCATTTT
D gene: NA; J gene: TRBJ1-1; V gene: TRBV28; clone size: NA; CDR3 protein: CASSLWGGTEAFF; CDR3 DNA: TGTGCCAGCAGTTTATGGGGTGGCACTGAAGCTTTCTTT
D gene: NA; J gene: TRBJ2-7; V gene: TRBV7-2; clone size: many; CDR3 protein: CASILVRRSYEQYF; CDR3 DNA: TGTGCCAGCATCCTAGTTCGCCGCTCCTACGAGCAGTACTTC
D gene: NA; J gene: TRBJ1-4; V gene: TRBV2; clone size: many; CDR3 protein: CASSETRTNEKLFF; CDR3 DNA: TGTGCCAGCAGTGAAACGCGGACGAACGAAAAACTGTTTTTT
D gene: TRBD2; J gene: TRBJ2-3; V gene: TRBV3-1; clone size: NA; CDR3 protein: CASSQLFGGAGTDTQYF; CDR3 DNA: TGTGCCAGCAGCCAACTCTTCGGGGGGGCGGGCACAGATACGCAGTATTTT
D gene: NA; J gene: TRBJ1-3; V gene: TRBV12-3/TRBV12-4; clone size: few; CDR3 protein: CASIIGNTIYF; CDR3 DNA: TGTGCCAGCATCATTGGAAACACCATATATTTT
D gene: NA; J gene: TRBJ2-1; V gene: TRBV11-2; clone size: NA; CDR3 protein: CASSPARALYNEQFF; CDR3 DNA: TGTGCCAGCAGCCCCGCCCGGGCCCTCTACAATGAGCAGTTCTTC
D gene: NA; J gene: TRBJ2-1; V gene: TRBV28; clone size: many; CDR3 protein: CASRPGTRGAYNEQFF; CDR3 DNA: TGTGCCAGCAGACCGGGGACACGGGGGGCCTACAATGAGCAGTTCTTC
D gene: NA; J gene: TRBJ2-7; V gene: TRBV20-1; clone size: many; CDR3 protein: CSAPAGYEQYF; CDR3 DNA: TGCAGTGCTCCGGCCGGCTACGAGCAGTACTTC
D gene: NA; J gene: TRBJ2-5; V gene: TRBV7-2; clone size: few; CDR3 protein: CASSLVEGRETQYF; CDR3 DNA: TGTGCCAGCAGCTTAGTTGAGGGGCGGGAGACCCAGTACTTC
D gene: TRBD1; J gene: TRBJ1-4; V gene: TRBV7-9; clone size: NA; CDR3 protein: CASSRTGGNQEKLFF; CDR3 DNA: TGTGCCAGCAGCCGGACAGGGGGTAATCAGGAAAAACTGTTTTTT
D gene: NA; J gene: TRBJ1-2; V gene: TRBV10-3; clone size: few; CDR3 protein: CAISDSRRAPFNYGYTF; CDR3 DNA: TGTGCCATCAGTGACTCACGGAGGGCCCCCTTTAACTATGGCTACACCTTC
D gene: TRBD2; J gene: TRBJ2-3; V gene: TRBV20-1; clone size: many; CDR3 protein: CSALSGGVTDTQYF; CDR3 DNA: TGCAGTGCCCTGAGCGGGGGGGTCACAGATACGCAGTATTTT
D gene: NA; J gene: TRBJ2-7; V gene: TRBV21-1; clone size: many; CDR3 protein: CASSKESEGATSYEQYF; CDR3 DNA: TGTGCCAGCAGCAAAGAGAGTGAGGGGGCGACCTCCTACGAGCAGTACTTC
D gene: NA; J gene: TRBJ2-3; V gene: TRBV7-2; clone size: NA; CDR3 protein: CASSYGRGRRDTQYF; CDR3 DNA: TGTGCCAGCAGCTACGGAAGAGGCAGACGAGATACGCAGTATTTT
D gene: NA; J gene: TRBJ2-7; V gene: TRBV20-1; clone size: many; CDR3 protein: CSARDAGRSSYEQYF; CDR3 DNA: TGCAGTGCTAGAGATGCGGGCCGTAGCTCCTACGAGCAGTACTTC
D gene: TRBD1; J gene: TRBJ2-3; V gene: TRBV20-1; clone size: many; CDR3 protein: CSADDRGKADTQYF; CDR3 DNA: TGCAGTGCTGACGACAGGGGAAAGGCAGATACGCAGTATTTT
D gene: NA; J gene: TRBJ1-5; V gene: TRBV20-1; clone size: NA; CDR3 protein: CSALTGGADDNQPQHF; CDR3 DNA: TGCAGTGCCCTCACGGGGGGGGCAGACGACAATCAGCCCCAGCATTTT
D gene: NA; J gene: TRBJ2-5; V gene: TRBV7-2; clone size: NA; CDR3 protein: CASSLGFRPLIEAQDF; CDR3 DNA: TGTGCCAGCAGCTTAGGGTTCAGACCCCTTATAGAGGCCCAGGACTTC
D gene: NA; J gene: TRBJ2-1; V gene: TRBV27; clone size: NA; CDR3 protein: CASSWITRGLSYNEQFF; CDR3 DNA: TGTGCCAGCAGTTGGATTACAAGGGGCCTCTCCTACAATGAGCAGTTCTTC
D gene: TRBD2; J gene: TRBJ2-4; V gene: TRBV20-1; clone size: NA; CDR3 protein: CSARVAGGPRVNIQYF; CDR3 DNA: TGCAGTGCTAGAGTAGCGGGGGGCCCCAGGGTAAACATTCAGTACTTC
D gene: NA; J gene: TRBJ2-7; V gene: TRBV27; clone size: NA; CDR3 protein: CASSLSPFYEQYF; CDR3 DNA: TGTGCCAGCAGTTTATCCCCGTTCTACGAGCAGTACTTC
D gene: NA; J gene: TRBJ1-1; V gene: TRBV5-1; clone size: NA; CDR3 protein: CASSLEVGAEAFF; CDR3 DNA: TGCGCCAGCAGCTTGGAAGTGGGGGCTGAAGCTTTCTTT
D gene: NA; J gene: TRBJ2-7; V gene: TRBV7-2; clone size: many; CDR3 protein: CASSLVGGDIAYEQYF; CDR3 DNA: TGTGCCAGCAGCTTAGTGGGCGGAGACATAGCCTACGAGCAGTACTTC
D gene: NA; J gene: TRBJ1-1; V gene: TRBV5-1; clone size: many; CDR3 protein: CASSLVPLATGNTEAFF; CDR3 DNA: TGCGCCAGCAGCTTGGTCCCCCTGGCTACTGGGAACACTGAAGCTTTCTTT
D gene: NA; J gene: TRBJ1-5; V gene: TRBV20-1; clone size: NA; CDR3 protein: CSARGHLSNQPQHF; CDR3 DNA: TGCAGTGCTAGGGGACACCTTAGCAATCAGCCCCAGCATTTT
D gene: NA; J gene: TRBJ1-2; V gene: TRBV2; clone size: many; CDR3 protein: CASSEGGSDLGYGYTF; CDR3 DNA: TGTGCCAGCAGTGAAGGGGGGTCCGATTTGGGCTATGGCTACACCTTC